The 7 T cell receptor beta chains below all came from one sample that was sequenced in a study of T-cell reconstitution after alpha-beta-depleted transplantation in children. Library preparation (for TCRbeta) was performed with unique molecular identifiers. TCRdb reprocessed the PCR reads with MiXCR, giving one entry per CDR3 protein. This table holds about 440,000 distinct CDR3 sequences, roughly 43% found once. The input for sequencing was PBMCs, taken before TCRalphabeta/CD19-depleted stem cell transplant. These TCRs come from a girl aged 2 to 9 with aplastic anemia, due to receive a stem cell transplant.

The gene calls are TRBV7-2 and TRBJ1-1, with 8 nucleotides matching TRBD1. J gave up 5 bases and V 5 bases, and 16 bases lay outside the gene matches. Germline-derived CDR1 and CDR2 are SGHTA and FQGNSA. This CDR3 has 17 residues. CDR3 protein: CASSRRTGFSTGTEAFF. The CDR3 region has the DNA TGTGCCAGCAGCAGAAGGACAGGGTTTTCGACGGGGACTGAAGCTTTCTTT.

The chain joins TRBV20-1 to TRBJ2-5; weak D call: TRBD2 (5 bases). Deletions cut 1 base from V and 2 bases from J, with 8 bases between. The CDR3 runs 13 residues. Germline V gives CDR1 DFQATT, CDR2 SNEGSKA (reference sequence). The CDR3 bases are TGCAGTGCTAGAGCTAGCCGTCAAGAGACCCAGTACTTC. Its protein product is CSARASRQETQYF.

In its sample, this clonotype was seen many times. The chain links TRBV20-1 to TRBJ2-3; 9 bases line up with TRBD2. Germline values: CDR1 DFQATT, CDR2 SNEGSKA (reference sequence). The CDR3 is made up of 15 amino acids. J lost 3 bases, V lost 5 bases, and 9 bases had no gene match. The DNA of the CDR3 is TGCAGTGCTGATTATAGCGGGAGTGGAACAGATACGCAGTATTTT. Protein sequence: CSADYSGSGTDTQYF.

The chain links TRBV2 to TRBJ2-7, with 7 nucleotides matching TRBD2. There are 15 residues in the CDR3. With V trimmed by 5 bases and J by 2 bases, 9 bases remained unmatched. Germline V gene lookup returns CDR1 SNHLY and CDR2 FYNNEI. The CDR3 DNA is TGTGCCAGCAGTCGGGCAGATGCGGGGGCCTACGAGCAGTACTTC. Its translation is CASSRADAGAYEQYF.

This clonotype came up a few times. The chain's CDR3 is CASSLTGTSSYNEQFF. The CDR3 DNA is TGTGCCAGCAGCCTAACCGGGACTAGCAGCTACAATGAGCAGTTCTTC. The V call is TRBV7-2, the J call TRBJ2-1, with 9 bases aligning to TRBD2. V gave up 5 bases and J gave up 3 bases; unmatched junction bases: 8. Germline CDR1 is SGHTA and CDR2 is FQGNSA. This CDR3 contains 16 residues. Complete variable domain (other parts from reference TRBV7-2 and TRBJ2-1): GAGVSQSPSNKVTEKGKDVELRCDPISGHTALYWYRQSLGQGLEFLIYFQGNSAPDKSGLPSDRFSAERTGGSVSTLTIQRTQQEDSAVYLCASSLTGTSSYNEQFFGPGTRLTVL.

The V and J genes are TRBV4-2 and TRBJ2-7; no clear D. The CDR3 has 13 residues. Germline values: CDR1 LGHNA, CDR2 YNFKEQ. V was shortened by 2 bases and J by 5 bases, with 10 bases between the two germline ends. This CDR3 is CASSQLGGDEQYF. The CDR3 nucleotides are TGTGCCAGCAGCCAACTGGGTGGGGACGAGCAGTACTTC.

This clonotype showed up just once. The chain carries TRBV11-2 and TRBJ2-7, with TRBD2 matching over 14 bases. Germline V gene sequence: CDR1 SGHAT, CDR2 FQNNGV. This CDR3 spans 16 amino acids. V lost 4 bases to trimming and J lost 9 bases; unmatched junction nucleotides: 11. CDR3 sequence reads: CASSSPMTSGREGQYF. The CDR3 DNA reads TGTGCCAGCAGCTCCCCCATGACTAGCGGGAGGGAGGGGCAGTACTTC.